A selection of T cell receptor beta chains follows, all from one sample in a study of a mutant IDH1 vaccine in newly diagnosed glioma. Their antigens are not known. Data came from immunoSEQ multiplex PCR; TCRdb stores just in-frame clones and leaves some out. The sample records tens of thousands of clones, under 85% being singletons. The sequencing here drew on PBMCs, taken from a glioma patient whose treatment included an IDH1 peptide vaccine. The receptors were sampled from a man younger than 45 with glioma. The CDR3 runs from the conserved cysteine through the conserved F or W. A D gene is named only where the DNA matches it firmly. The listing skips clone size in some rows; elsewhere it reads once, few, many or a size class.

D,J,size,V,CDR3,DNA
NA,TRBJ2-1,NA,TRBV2,CASRPTGRYDNEQFF,TGTGCCAGCAGACCCACAGGGCGTTACGACAATGAGCAGTTCTTC
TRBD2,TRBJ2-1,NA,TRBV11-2,CASSLAGGLNEQFF,TGTGCCAGCAGCTTAGCGGGGGGTCTCAATGAGCAGTTCTTC
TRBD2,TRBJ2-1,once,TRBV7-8,CASSPLGGTVSSYNEQFF,TGTGCCAGCAGCCCCCTCGGGGGGACCGTCTCCTCCTACAATGAGCAGTTCTTC
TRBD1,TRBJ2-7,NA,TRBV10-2,CASRGQGNDEQYF,TGCGCCAGCAGAGGACAGGGTAACGACGAGCAGTACTTC
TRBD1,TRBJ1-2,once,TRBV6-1,CASRRDRTYGGYTF,TGTGCCAGCAGACGGGACAGGACCTACGGTGGCTACACCTTC
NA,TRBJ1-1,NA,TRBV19,CATLGEVEAFF,TGTGCCACCCTCGGCGAGGTCGAAGCTTTCTTT
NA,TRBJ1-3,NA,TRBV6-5,CASSSGLQSGNTIYF,TGTGCCAGCAGTTCTGGGCTTCAGTCTGGAAACACCATATATTTT
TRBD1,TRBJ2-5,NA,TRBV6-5,CASSYSGTGSQETQYF,TGTGCCAGCAGTTACTCAGGGACAGGGTCGCAAGAGACCCAGTACTTC
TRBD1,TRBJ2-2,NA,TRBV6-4,CASSKGAIGELFF,TGTGCCAGCAGCAAGGGGGCAATCGGGGAGCTGTTTTTT
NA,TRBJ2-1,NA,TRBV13,CASSLELIRGASYNEQFF,TGTGCCAGCAGCTTAGAACTAATTCGGGGCGCTAGTTACAATGAGCAGTTCTTC
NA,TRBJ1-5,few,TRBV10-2,CASSVSGFEQPQHF,TGCGCCAGCAGTGTTTCAGGGTTCGAACAGCCCCAGCATTTT
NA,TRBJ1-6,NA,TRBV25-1,CASMIGTQSSYNSPLHF,TGTGCCAGCATGATCGGGACCCAAAGCTCCTATAATTCACCCCTCCACTTT
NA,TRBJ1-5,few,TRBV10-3,CAIRSGLSNQPQHF,TGTGCCATCAGGTCGGGGCTTAGCAATCAGCCCCAGCATTTT
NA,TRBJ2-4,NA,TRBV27,CASSLKGRGLAKNIQYF,TGTGCCAGCAGTTTAAAGGGACGGGGTCTTGCCAAAAACATTCAGTACTTC
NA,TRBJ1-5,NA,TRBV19,CASSIGRLTSQHF,TGTGCCAGTAGTATAGGACGGCTTACATCCCAGCATTTT
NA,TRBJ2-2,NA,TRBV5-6,CASSFSPGELFF,TGTGCCAGCAGCTTTTCGCCCGGGGAGCTGTTTTTT
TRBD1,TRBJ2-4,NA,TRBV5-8,CASSYTGARASSKNIQYF,TGTGCCAGCAGCTACACAGGGGCGCGGGCGTCCTCCAAAAACATTCAGTACTTC
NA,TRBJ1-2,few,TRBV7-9,CASSILGTEVRDGYTF,TGTGCCAGCAGCATTCTCGGGACCGAGGTCAGGGATGGCTACACCTTC
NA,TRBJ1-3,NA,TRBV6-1,CASSEARVRGGRGNTIYF,TGTGCCAGCAGTGAAGCGCGCGTGAGGGGGGGGCGCGGAAACACCATATATTTT
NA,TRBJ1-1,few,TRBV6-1,CASSPRVEAFF,TGTGCCAGCAGTCCCAGGGTTGAAGCTTTCTTT
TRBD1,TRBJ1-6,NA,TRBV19,CASSIFSGQGNSPLHF,TGTGCCAGTAGTATATTTTCCGGACAGGGCAATTCACCCCTCCACTTT
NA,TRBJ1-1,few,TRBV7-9,CASSLQSMNTEAFF,TGTGCCAGCAGCCTACAGAGCATGAACACTGAAGCTTTCTTT
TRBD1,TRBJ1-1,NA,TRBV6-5,CASSDRVGTEAFF,TGTGCCAGCAGTGACAGGGTAGGAACTGAAGCTTTCTTT
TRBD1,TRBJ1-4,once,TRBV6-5,CATSDRASNEKLFF,TGTGCCACCTCAGACAGGGCGTCTAATGAAAAACTGTTTTTT
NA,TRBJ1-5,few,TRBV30,CAWNPRVAGSPQHF,TGTGCCTGGAACCCAAGGGTCGCTGGGTCACCCCAGCATTTT
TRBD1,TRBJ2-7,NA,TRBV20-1,CSARVGTVTYF,TGCAGTGCTAGAGTAGGGACAGTTACCTACTTC
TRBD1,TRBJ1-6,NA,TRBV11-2,CASRFTQGLSPLHF,TGTGCCAGCAGGTTTACACAGGGGTTGTCACCCCTCCACTTT
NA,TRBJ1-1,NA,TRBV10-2,CASSESERGSLNTEAFF,TGCGCCAGCAGTGAGTCAGAACGTGGCAGTCTGAACACTGAAGCTTTCTTT
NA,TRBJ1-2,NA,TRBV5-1,CASSLVNSNYGYTF,TGCGCCAGCAGCTTGGTAAACTCGAACTATGGCTACACCTTC
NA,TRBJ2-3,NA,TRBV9,CASSVEGGGTDTQYF,TGTGCCAGCAGCGTAGAGGGCGGGGGCACAGATACGCAGTATTTT
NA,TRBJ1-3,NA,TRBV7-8,CASSLRGAGTLSGNTIYF,TGTGCCAGCAGCTTACGGGGGGCCGGGACTCTCTCTGGAAACACCATATATTTT